The T cell receptor beta chain under discussion was sequenced for a study of a mutant IDH1 vaccine in newly diagnosed glioma. Profiling relied on immunoSEQ multiplex PCR, and the TCRdb table lists in-frame clones only, not all of them. The sample includes some 50,000 clones, around 94% of them seen just once. Time point denoted: week 35, safety follow-up. The investigators gave 300 ug of mutant IDH1 20-mer peptide in each vaccine dose, together with topical imiquimod. Remarks on this clone: Its antigen remains unknown.

The sample consisted of PBMCs, taken from a glioma patient whose treatment included an IDH1 peptide vaccine. This TCR derives from a man in his forties or fifties with glioma.

The CDR3 sequence is CASSELGQGPLGQYF. DNA of the CDR3: TGCGCCAGCAGTGAGTTGGGACAGGGACCTCTCGGGCAGTATTTT. The J gene is TRBJ2-3, the V gene TRBV10-1, with 9 positions matching TRBD1. This CDR3 is 15 amino acids long. With V trimmed by 1 base and J by 11 bases, 10 bases remained unmatched. CDR1 and CDR2 from the germline V gene are WNHNN and SYGVQD (reference sequence).